Detailed here is one T cell receptor (beta chain). In the source study's methods: Quantification of nucleated cells was approximated via reference gene primer amplification. Assay: immunoSEQ multiplex PCR; the TCRdb copy retains only in-frame clones and omits some. The V and J calls and clone size come from that table; D and trimming were worked out from the DNA. The data contain roughly 280,000 clones, around 78% of them singletons. These data originate in a study of blood T cell repertoires in COVID-19. Study summary: Acute and convalescent COVID-19 specimens originated in the United States, Italy and Spain. Sources were T cells, B-cell-depleted T cells, or PBMCs; the material itself was cDNA or gDNA.

The V and J ends lost 1 base and 5 bases respectively, with 14 bases between them. In germline, CDR1 is MDHEN, CDR2 SYDVKM. This CDR3 contains 16 residues. V usage is TRBV28 and J usage is TRBJ1-4, with D possibly TRBD1 on 5 matching bases. This sequence originates from a man between 60 and 70 years old who had recovered from COVID-19. The sample consisted of peripheral blood. CDR3: CASSLSGRGLNEKLFF. In DNA form, the CDR3 reads TGTGCCAGCAGTTTATCCGGTAGGGGTCTCAATGAAAAACTGTTTTTT. The whole variable domain, remainder taken from reference TRBV28 and TRBJ1-4, is DVKVTQSSRYLVKRTGEKVFLECVQDMDHENMFWYRQDPGLGLRLIYFSYDVKMKEKGDIPEGYSVSREKKERFSLILESASTNQTSMYLCASSLSGRGLNEKLFFGSGTQLSVL.